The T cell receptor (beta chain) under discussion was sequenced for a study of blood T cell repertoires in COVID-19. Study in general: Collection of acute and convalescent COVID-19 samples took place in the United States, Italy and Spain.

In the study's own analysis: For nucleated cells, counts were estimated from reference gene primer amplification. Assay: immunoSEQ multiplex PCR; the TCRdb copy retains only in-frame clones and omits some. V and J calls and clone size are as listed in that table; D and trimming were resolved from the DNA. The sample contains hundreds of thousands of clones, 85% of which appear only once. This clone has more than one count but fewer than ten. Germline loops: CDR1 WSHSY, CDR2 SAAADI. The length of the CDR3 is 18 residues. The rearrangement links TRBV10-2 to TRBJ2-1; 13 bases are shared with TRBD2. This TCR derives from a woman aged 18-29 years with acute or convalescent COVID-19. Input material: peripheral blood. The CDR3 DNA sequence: TGCGCTCTGGCCACCGGGACTAGCGGGAATGGACGGTGGGATGAGCAGTTCTTC. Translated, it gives CALATGTSGNGRWDEQFF.